This entry lists 6 T cell receptor beta chains sequenced from one sample in a study of shared clonotypes between healthy human individuals. Sequenced by immunoSEQ multiplex PCR; TCRdb stores in-frame clones only, minus some. The sample lists roughly 570,000 clones, roughly 98% seen once, with roughly 0.29% in the top ten. Naive-designated CD8 cells lacked CD45RO, were positively enriched for CCR7, and omitted terminally differentiated effector memory CD45RA+ cells. The specimen sequenced was naive CD8+ T cells sorted from blood. The receptors stem from a man in his thirties or forties in good health.

V gene TRBV6-1 combines with J gene TRBJ1-5; D is unresolved. The CDR3 is made up of 14 amino acids. Germline loops: CDR1 MNHNS, CDR2 SASEGT. Trimming pared 7 bases from V and 3 bases from J, leaving 13 bases between. The CDR3, as DNA: TGTGCCAGCATGGACGGTACATACAATCAGCCCCAGCATTTT. Protein sequence: CASMDGTYNQPQHF.

This clone is a singleton in its sample. The gene calls are TRBV7-8 and TRBJ2-5; 8 positions agree with TRBD2. CDR3 size: 16 residues. Unmatched junction bases numbered 7, after V lost 3 bases and J lost 1 base. The germline gives CDR1 SGHVS, CDR2 FQNEAQ. CDR3: CASSFRGGTSQETQYF. The CDR3 DNA follows: TGTGCCAGCAGCTTCCGGGGAGGGACTAGCCAAGAGACCCAGTACTTC.

The chain uses TRBV27 and TRBJ1-2; no definite D call. Looked up from germline, CDR1 is MNHEY and CDR2 is SMNVEV (reference sequence). V shed 0 bases and J shed 4 bases, with 15 bases lying between them. The CDR3 consists of 16 residues. CDR3 DNA sequence: TGTGCCAGCAGTTTATCCAGGACGGTCCCTCCCTATGGCTACACCTTC. This gives the protein CASSLSRTVPPYGYTF.

The chain has TRBV7-2 and TRBJ1-4, with D unresolved. CDR1 is SGHTA and CDR2 is FQGNSA in the germline V gene. CDR3 length: 14 residues. V was clipped by 5 bases and J by 3 bases, with 10 bases between them. CDR3 residues: CASSLTRANEKLFF. The CDR3 DNA reads as TGTGCCAGCAGCCTGACAAGAGCTAATGAAAAACTGTTTTTT.

This chain links TRBV7-8 with TRBJ2-7; TRBD2 is a possible D gene (5 bases). V lost 2 bases and J 6 bases, leaving 32 bases between the germline ends. CDR3 length: 20 amino acids. The germline V gene encodes CDR1 SGHVS and CDR2 FQNEAQ. CDR3 region: CASSLRPRVRGIDRDGEQYF. CDR3 DNA: TGTGCCAGCAGCTTACGCCCCCGGGTCAGAGGGATCGACCGAGACGGCGAGCAGTACTTC.

This chain's CDR3 is CASGKTGAHEAFF. In DNA, the CDR3 is TGTGCCAGCGGGAAGACAGGCGCCCATGAAGCTTTCTTT. The V call is TRBV9, the J call TRBJ1-1; TRBD1 is a possible D gene (6 bases). The CDR3 has 13 residues. In germline, CDR1 is SGDLS, CDR2 YYNGEE. The V and J ends lost 7 bases and 7 bases respectively, with 17 bases between them.